This TCR beta chain was identified in a study of CD8+CD57+ T cells in acquired aplastic anemia. TCR beta VDJ and CDR3 were profiled, and genomic DNA was the template. One entry per CDR3 protein, called by TCRdb with MiXCR from the reads. The profile covers 150,000 to 200,000 distinct CDR3 sequences, with around half appearing a single time and about 2.8% taken by the ten largest. Details on this clonotype: Antigen: not known.

Patients sequenced had flow cytometry evidence of CD8+CD57+ cell expansion. Among the patients, all had severe acquired aplastic anemia. There are 13 residues in the CDR3. The germline V gene encodes CDR1 SEHNR and CDR2 FQNEAQ (reference sequence). Trimming took off 2 bases at V and 6 bases at J, with 11 bases between the two ends. The study's findings and limits: Found in both controls and patients were twenty-nine CD8+ CDR3 sequences.

The chain carries TRBV7-9 and TRBJ2-7; the D is unclear. Sequenced material: sorted CD4+, CD8+, or CD8+CD57+ T cells (not recorded which) from PBMCs. The sequence derives from a human donor with aplastic anemia. The CDR3 loop is CASSLYNKIEQYF. The CDR3 nucleotides are TGTGCCAGCAGCTTATATAACAAGATCGAGCAGTACTTC. The full variable domain, completed using reference TRBV7-9 and TRBJ2-7, is DTGVSQNPRHKITKRGQNVTFRCDPISEHNRLYWYRQTLGQGPEFLTYFQNEAQLEKSRLLSDRFSAERPKGSFSTLEIQRTEQGDSAMYLCASSLYNKIEQYFGPGTRLTVT.